The entry below describes one T cell receptor beta chain. Regarding time point: newly diagnosed GD, antithyroid drugs for less than 3 months. RNA extracted from PBMCs served as the sequencing template. Sequencing libraries for TCR beta were prepared with iRepertoire HTBI primers and Arm-PCR of CDR3 regions. One entry per CDR3 protein results from TCRdb running MiXCR on the multiplex PCR reads. The table records hundreds of thousands of distinct CDR3 sequences, roughly 15% of them present only once. This specimen belongs to a study of regulatory T cells in long-lasting Graves disease. This CDR3 region has 14 residues. Deletions cut 2 bases from V and 6 bases from J, with 10 bases between. Germline V lookup: CDR1 LGHDT, CDR2 YNNKEL (reference sequence). In addition, the sample was reused for a study of T cells in Graves' hyperthyroidism and ophthalmopathy.

This clonotype originated in a woman in her 30s with Graves disease. The chain links TRBV3-1 to TRBJ2-2; D possibly corresponds to TRBD1 (5 bases). The sample here was peripheral blood mononuclear cells (PBMCs), taken at new diagnosis, from a patient treated with antithyroid drugs. This chain's CDR3 is CASSQITGSGELFF. The CDR3 DNA reads TGTGCCAGCAGCCAAATCACAGGCTCCGGGGAGCTGTTTTTT.